Detailed here is one TCR beta chain. Its antigen is undetermined. The V gene end was trimmed by 1 base and the J gene end by 0 bases; junction bases not matched to a gene: 6. The CDR3 covers 17 residues. The V gene's germline CDR1 is SGHRS and CDR2 YFSETQ. Regarding time point: peripheral blood 6 weeks after treatment start. PCRs each included synthetic TCR analog templates spiked in. Clones were sequenced by immunoSEQ multiplex PCR, and TCRdb holds only the in-frame ones, with some missing. The sample holds 120,000 or so clones, about 83% seen once. The record originates from a study of PD-L1 blockade in urothelial cancer. As for the study in general: Timepoints chosen for blood analysis were 3 weeks (second dose) and 6 weeks after treatment start. T cell content in blood samples showed a median of 141,255.

Broader study findings: A pretreatment blood TCR clonality that fell below the median predicted better progression-free and overall survival.

The sample here was PBMCs, taken around atezolizumab (anti-PD-L1) treatment. This TCR was sampled from a man aged 45-60 years with urothelial cancer. V and J are TRBV5-1 and TRBJ2-1, with 8 bases matching TRBD2. CDR3: CASSLSRRGGSYNEQFF. DNA of the CDR3: TGCGCCAGCAGCTTGTCTCGTCGGGGGGGCTCCTACAATGAGCAGTTCTTC.